This paragraph covers one T cell receptor beta chain sequence. Because the CDR3's place on the DNA is in doubt, the DNA is left out and the CDR3 is given as listed by TCRdb. This record belongs to a study of blood T cell repertoires in COVID-19. Per germline, CDR1 LGHNT and CDR2 FRNRAP. The CDR3 has 13 residues if both end residues are counted. Clones were sequenced by immunoSEQ multiplex PCR, and TCRdb holds only the in-frame ones, with some missing. The table records a few hundred thousand clones, approximately 86% of them present only once. The sequenced material came from peripheral blood. The chain uses TRBV12-5 and TRBJ2-7; the D call TRBD1 from the table was never checked on the DNA. The source is a man aged 18 to 29 with active or convalescent COVID-19. The CDR3 region is CASGVGTGSTKHF.